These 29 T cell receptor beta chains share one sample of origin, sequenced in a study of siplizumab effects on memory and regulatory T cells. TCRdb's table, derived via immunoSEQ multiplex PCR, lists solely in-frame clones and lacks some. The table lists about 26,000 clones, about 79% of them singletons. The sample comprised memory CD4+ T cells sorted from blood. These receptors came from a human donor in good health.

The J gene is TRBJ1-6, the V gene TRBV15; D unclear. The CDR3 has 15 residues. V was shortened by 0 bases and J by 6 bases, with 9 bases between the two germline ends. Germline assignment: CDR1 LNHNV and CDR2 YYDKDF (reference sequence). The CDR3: CATSRDGLGNSPLHF. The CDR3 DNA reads TGTGCCACCAGCAGAGATGGCCTTGGTAATTCACCCCTCCACTTT.

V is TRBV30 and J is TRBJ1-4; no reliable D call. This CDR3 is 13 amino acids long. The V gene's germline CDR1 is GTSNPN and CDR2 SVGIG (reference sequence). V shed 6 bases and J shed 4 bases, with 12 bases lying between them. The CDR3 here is CACSRDFNEKLFF. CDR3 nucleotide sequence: TGTGCCTGCTCGAGAGATTTTAATGAAAAACTGTTTTTT.

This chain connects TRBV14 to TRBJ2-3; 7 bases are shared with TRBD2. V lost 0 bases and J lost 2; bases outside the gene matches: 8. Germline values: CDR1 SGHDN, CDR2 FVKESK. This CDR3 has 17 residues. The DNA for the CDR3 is TGTGCCAGCAGCCAAGATCGGGGTGCGGGGGTCACAGATACGCAGTATTTT. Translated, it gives CASSQDRGAGVTDTQYF.

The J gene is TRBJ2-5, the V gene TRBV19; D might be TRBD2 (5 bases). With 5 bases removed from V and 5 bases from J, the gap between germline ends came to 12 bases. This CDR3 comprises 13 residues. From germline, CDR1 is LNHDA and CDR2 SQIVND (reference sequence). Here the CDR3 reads CASSFRDLETQYF. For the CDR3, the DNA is TGTGCCAGTAGTTTCCGGGATTTGGAGACCCAGTACTTC.

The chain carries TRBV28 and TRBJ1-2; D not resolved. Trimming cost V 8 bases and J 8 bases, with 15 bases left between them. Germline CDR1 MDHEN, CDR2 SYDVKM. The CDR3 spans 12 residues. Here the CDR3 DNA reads TGTGCCAGCGTCCGGGGAGGTGGGGGCTACACCTTC. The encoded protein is CASVRGGGGYTF.

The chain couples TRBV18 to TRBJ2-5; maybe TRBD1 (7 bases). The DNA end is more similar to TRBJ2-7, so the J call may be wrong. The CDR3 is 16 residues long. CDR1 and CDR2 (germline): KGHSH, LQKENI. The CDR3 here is CASSPGGARDSYEQYF. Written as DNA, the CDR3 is TGTGCCAGCTCACCGGGTGGGGCGCGGGACAGCTACGAGCAGTACTTC.

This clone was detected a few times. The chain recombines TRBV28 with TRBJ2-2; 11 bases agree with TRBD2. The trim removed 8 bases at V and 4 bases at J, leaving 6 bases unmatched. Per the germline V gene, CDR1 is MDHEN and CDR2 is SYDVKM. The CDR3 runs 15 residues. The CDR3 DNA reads TGTGCCAGCTACCTTAGCGGGAGGGTCACCGGGGAGCTGTTTTTT. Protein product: CASYLSGRVTGELFF. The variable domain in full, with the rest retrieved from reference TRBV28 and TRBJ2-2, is DVKVTQSSRYLVKRTGEKVFLECVQDMDHENMFWYRQDPGLGLRLIYFSYDVKMKEKGDIPEGYSVSREKKERFSLILESASTNQTSMYLCASYLSGRVTGELFFGEGSRLTVL.

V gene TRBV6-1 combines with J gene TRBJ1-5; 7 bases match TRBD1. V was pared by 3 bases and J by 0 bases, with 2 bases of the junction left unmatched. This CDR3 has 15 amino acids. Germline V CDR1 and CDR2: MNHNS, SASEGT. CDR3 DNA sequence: TGTGCCAGCAGTGAGGGGACAGTTAGCAATCAGCCCCAGCATTTT. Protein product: CASSEGTVSNQPQHF.

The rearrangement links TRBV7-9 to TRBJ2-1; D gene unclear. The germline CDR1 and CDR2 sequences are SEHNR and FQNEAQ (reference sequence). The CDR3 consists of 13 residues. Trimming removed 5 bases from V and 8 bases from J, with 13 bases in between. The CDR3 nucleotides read TGTGCCAGCAGCCCCGGGCCGGCCGATGAGCAGTTCTTC. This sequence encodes CASSPGPADEQFF.

The CDR3 DNA reads TGTGCCAGTAGTATTAAGCGTCTCCCGCCAGATACGCAGTATTTT. Protein sequence: CASSIKRLPPDTQYF. The genes are TRBV19 and TRBJ2-3; D not resolved. V was clipped by 3 bases and J by 4 bases, with 14 bases between them. This CDR3 region has 15 residues. Germline lookup yields CDR1 LNHDA and CDR2 SQIVND (reference sequence).

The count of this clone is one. This CDR3 reads CASSPLEISSYEQYF. In DNA, the CDR3 is TGTGCCAGCAGCCCCCTTGAGATCAGCTCCTACGAGCAGTACTTC. V usage is TRBV6-1 and J usage is TRBJ2-7; D not resolved. Trimming removed 6 bases from V and 0 bases from J, with 15 bases in between. This CDR3 comprises 15 residues. CDR1 MNHNS and CDR2 SASEGT come from the germline V gene.

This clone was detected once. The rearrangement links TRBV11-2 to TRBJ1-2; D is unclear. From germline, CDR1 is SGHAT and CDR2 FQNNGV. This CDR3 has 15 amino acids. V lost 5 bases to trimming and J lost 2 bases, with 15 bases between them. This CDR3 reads CASSVAPGGNYGYTF. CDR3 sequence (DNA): TGTGCCAGCAGCGTTGCACCGGGAGGAAACTATGGCTACACCTTC.

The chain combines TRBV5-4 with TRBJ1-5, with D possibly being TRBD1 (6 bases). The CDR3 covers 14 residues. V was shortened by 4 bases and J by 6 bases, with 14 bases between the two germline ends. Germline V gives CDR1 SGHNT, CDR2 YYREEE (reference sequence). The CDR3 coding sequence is TGTGCCAGCAGCGTACAGGGTTTGAGTCAGCCCCAGCATTTT. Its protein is CASSVQGLSQPQHF.

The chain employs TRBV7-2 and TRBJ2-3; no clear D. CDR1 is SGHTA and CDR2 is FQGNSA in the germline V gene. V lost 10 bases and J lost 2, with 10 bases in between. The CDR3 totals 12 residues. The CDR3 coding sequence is TGTGCCACGAGCTTCTCCACAGATACGCAGTATTTT. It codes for CATSFSTDTQYF.

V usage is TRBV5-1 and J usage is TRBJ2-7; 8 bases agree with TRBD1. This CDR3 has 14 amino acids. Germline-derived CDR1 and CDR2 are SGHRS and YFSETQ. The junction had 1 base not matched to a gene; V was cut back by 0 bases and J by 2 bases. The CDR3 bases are TGCGCCAGCAGCTTGGAGGGACAGGCCTACGAGCAGTACTTC. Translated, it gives CASSLEGQAYEQYF.

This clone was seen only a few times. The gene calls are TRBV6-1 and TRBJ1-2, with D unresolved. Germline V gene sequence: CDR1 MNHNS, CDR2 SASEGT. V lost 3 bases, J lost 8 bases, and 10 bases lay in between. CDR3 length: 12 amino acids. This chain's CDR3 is CASSEAPGGYTF. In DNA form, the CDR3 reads TGTGCCAGCAGTGAGGCGCCGGGAGGCTACACCTTC.

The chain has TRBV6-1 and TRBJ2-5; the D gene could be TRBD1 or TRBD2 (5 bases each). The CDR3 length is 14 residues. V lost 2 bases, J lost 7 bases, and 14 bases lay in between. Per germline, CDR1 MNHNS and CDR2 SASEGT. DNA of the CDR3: TGTGCCAGCAGTGAACAGGGAGCAAGTGCGACCCAGTACTTC. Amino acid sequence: CASSEQGASATQYF.

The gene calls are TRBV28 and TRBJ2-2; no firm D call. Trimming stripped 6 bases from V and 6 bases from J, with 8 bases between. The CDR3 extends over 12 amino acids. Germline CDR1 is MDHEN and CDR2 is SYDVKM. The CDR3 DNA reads TGTGCCAGCAGGTACTACCCCGGGGAGCTGTTTTTT. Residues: CASRYYPGELFF.

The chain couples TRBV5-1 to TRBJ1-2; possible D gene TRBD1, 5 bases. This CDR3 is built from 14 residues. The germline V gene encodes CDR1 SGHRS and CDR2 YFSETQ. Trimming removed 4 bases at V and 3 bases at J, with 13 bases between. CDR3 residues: CASSPNSRDYGYTF. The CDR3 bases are TGCGCCAGCAGCCCGAATTCCAGGGACTATGGCTACACCTTC.

This CDR3 is CASRREAEQYF. DNA of the CDR3: TGTGCCAGCAGGAGGGAGGCCGAGCAGTACTTC. V usage is TRBV6-5 and J usage is TRBJ2-7, with TRBD2 as a possible D gene (6 bases). Trimming took off 6 bases at V and 6 bases at J, with 9 bases between the two ends. The V gene's germline CDR1 is MNHEY and CDR2 SVGAGI. This CDR3 region has 11 residues.

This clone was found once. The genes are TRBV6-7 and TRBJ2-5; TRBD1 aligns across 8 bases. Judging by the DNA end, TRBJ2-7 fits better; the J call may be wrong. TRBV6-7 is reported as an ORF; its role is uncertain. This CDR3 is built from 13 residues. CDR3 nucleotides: TGTGCCCTCTCAGGGGGCGCGGGGTACGAGCAGTACTTC. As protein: CALSGGAGYEQYF.

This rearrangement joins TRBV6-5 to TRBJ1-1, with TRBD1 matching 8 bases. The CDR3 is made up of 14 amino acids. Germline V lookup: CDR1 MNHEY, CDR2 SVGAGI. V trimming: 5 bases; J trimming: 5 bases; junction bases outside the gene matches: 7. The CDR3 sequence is CASSPITGGTEAFF. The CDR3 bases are TGTGCCAGCAGTCCAATAACAGGGGGGACTGAAGCTTTCTTT.

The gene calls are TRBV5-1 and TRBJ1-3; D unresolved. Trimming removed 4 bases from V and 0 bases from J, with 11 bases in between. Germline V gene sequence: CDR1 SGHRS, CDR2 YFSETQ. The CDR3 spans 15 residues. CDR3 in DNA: TGCGCCAGCAGCCCCGTAGGTACCTCTGGAAACACCATATATTTT. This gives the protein CASSPVGTSGNTIYF.

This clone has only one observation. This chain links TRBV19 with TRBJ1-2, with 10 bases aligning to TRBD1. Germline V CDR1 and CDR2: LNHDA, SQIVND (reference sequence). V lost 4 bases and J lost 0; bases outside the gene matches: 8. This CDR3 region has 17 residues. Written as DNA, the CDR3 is TGTGCCAGTAGTAACACGGGACAGGGGCCAACTAACTATGGCTACACCTTC. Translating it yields CASSNTGQGPTNYGYTF.

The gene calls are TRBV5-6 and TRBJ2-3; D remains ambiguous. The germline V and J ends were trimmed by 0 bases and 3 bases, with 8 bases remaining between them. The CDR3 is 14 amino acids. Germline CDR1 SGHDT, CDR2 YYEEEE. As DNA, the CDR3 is TGTGCCAGCAGCTTGGTAGAGAGTACAGATACGCAGTATTTT. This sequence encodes CASSLVESTDTQYF.

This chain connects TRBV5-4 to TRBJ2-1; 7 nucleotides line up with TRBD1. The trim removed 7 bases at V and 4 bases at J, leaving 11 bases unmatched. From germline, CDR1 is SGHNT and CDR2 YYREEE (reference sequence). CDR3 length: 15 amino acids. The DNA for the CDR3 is TGTGCCAGCGGGGTCGGGCAGGGGGTATACAATGAGCAGTTCTTC. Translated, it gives CASGVGQGVYNEQFF.

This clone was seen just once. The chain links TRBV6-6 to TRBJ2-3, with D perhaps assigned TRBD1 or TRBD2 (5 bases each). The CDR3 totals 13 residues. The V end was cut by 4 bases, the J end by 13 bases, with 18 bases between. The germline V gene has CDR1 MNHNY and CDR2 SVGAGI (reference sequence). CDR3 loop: CASSSRTGRLKYF. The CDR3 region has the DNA TGTGCCAGCAGTTCACGGACGGGGCGGTTGAAGTATTTT.

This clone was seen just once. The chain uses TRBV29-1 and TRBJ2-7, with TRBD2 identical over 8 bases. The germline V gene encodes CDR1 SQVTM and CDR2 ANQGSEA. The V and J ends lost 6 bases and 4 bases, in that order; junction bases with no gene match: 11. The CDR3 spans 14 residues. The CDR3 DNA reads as TGCAGCGTCAAAGGGGGGGCTAGCGGGTACGAGCAGTACTTC. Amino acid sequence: CSVKGGASGYEQYF.

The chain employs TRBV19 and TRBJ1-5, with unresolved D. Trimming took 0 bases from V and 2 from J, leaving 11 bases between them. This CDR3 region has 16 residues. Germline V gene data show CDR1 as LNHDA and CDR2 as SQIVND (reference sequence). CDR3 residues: CASSIEDGLGNQPQHF. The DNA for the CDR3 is TGTGCCAGTAGTATAGAGGACGGTTTGGGCAATCAGCCCCAGCATTTT.